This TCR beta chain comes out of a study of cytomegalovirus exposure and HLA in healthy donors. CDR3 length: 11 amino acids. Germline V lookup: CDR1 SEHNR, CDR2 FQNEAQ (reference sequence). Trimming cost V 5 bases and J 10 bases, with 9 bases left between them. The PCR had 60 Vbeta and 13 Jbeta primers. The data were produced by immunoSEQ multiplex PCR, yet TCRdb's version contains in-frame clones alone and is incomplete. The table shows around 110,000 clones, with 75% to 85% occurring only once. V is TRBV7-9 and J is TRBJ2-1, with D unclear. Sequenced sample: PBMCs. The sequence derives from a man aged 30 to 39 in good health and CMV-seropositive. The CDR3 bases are TGTGCCAGCAGCGGCATCTGGGAGCAGTTCTTC. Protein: CASSGIWEQFF.